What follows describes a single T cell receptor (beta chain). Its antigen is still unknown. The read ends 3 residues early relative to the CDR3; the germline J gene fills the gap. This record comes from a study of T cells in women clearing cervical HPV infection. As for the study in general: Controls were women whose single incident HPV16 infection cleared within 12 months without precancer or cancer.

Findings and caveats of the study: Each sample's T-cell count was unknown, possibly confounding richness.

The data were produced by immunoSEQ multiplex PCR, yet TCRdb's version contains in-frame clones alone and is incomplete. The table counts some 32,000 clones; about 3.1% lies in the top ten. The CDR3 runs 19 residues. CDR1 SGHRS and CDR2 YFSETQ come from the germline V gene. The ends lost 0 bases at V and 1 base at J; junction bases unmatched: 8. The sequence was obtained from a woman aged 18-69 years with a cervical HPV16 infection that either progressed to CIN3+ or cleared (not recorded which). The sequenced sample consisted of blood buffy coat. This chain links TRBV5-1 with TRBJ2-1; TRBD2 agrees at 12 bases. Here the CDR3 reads CASSLGLAGAELSYNEQFF. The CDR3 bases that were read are TGCGCCAGCAGCTTGGGACTAGCGGGGGCCGAGCTTTCCTACAATGAG.